This is a list of T cell receptor beta chains from one sample in a study of cytomegalovirus exposure and HLA in healthy donors. Sequencing was performed with immunoSEQ multiplex PCR; in TCRdb, only in-frame clones are kept and a portion is missing. The sample has 95,000 to 100,000 clones, around four fifths seen once. Sequencing used PBMCs. These receptors originate from a man aged 40-55 years in good health and CMV-seronegative. Each CDR3 is given with its conserved first and last residue. Each record gives: clone size, D gene, V gene, J gene, CDR3 protein, CDR3 DNA. The D gene is left open where the match is weak. Clone size is given for some rows only: seen once, a few or many times, or a class if the clone is expanded.

clone size: few; D gene: NA; V gene: TRBV25-1; J gene: TRBJ1-1; CDR3 protein: CASSEQGNTEAFF; CDR3 DNA: TGTGCCAGCAGTGAGCAGGGCAACACTGAAGCTTTCTTT
clone size: NA; D gene: NA; V gene: TRBV5-6; J gene: TRBJ1-2; CDR3 protein: CASSLVGQTIAYGYTF; CDR3 DNA: TGTGCCAGCAGCTTGGTTGGCCAGACTATTGCCTATGGCTACACCTTC
clone size: few; D gene: TRBD1; V gene: TRBV27; J gene: TRBJ1-3; CDR3 protein: CASSITTGAGNTIYF; CDR3 DNA: TGTGCCAGCAGTATCACGACAGGGGCTGGAAACACCATATATTTT
clone size: NA; D gene: TRBD1; V gene: TRBV5-1; J gene: TRBJ1-2; CDR3 protein: CASSLVGQGAQGGYTF; CDR3 DNA: TGCGCCAGCAGCTTGGTGGGACAGGGGGCGCAGGGCGGCTACACCTTC
clone size: NA; D gene: TRBD1; V gene: TRBV19; J gene: TRBJ1-1; CDR3 protein: CATNQGVNTEAFF; CDR3 DNA: TGTGCCACCAACCAGGGGGTGAACACTGAAGCTTTCTTT
clone size: NA; D gene: NA; V gene: TRBV6-1; J gene: TRBJ1-1; CDR3 protein: CASSEIRGGAEAFF; CDR3 DNA: TGTGCCAGCAGTGAGATTCGGGGAGGGGCTGAAGCTTTCTTT
clone size: NA; D gene: TRBD1; V gene: TRBV19; J gene: TRBJ1-2; CDR3 protein: CASSPTGWNGYTF; CDR3 DNA: TGTGCCAGTAGCCCGACAGGGTGGAATGGCTACACCTTC
clone size: NA; D gene: NA; V gene: TRBV9; J gene: TRBJ1-2; CDR3 protein: CASTLSGGDWGGYTF; CDR3 DNA: TGTGCCAGCACCCTAAGTGGAGGGGACTGGGGCGGCTACACCTTC
clone size: NA; D gene: NA; V gene: TRBV30; J gene: TRBJ1-1; CDR3 protein: CAWSRGITEAFF; CDR3 DNA: TGTGCCTGGAGTAGGGGGATCACTGAAGCTTTCTTT
clone size: NA; D gene: NA; V gene: TRBV5-8; J gene: TRBJ1-5; CDR3 protein: CASSPRGRDQPQHF; CDR3 DNA: TGTGCCAGCAGCCCGCGGGGGCGGGATCAGCCCCAGCATTTT
clone size: NA; D gene: NA; V gene: TRBV6-1; J gene: TRBJ2-3; CDR3 protein: CASSEGSWTDTQYF; CDR3 DNA: TGTGCCAGCAGTGAGGGCTCTTGGACAGATACGCAGTATTTT
clone size: NA; D gene: NA; V gene: TRBV4-1; J gene: TRBJ1-3; CDR3 protein: CASSQGPGRNTIYF; CDR3 DNA: TGCGCCAGCAGCCAAGGGCCAGGGAGAAACACCATATATTTT
clone size: NA; D gene: TRBD1; V gene: TRBV29-1; J gene: TRBJ2-5; CDR3 protein: CSVEAQGYGTQYF; CDR3 DNA: TGCAGCGTTGAAGCACAGGGGTACGGGACCCAGTACTTC
clone size: NA; D gene: NA; V gene: TRBV7-9; J gene: TRBJ1-1; CDR3 protein: CASSRGKNTEAFF; CDR3 DNA: TGTGCCAGCAGCCGAGGAAAGAACACTGAAGCTTTCTTT
clone size: NA; D gene: TRBD1; V gene: TRBV5-4; J gene: TRBJ2-5; CDR3 protein: CASSLTGGLTQYF; CDR3 DNA: TGTGCCAGCAGCCTCACAGGGGGCTTGACCCAGTACTTC
clone size: NA; D gene: NA; V gene: TRBV15; J gene: TRBJ1-4; CDR3 protein: CATSPGGSRVNEKLFF; CDR3 DNA: TGTGCCACCAGCCCCGGTGGGAGTAGGGTTAATGAAAAACTGTTTTTT
clone size: few; D gene: NA; V gene: TRBV6-5; J gene: TRBJ2-5; CDR3 protein: CASSYGSVDNQYF; CDR3 DNA: TGTGCCAGCAGTTACGGGTCGGTGGACAATCAGTACTTC
clone size: NA; D gene: TRBD1; V gene: TRBV30; J gene: TRBJ1-5; CDR3 protein: CAWSAGGLGQPQHF; CDR3 DNA: TGTGCCTGGAGTGCAGGGGGCCTTGGACAGCCCCAGCATTTT
clone size: NA; D gene: NA; V gene: TRBV6-5; J gene: TRBJ1-2; CDR3 protein: CASSYDRPSQGYTF; CDR3 DNA: TGTGCCAGCAGTTACGATCGGCCCTCACAGGGCTACACCTTC
clone size: NA; D gene: TRBD1; V gene: TRBV7-2; J gene: TRBJ1-6; CDR3 protein: CASSLGQGVSPLHF; CDR3 DNA: TGTGCCAGCAGCTTAGGACAGGGGGTGTCACCCCTCCACTTT
clone size: NA; D gene: TRBD1; V gene: TRBV7-2; J gene: TRBJ1-2; CDR3 protein: CASSTGQGWYGYTF; CDR3 DNA: TGTGCCAGCAGCACCGGACAGGGGTGGTACGGCTACACCTTC
clone size: few; D gene: NA; V gene: TRBV7-3; J gene: TRBJ1-2; CDR3 protein: CASSLTGGKNYGYTF; CDR3 DNA: TGTGCCAGCAGCTTAACAGGGGGAAAGAACTATGGCTACACCTTC
clone size: few; D gene: NA; V gene: TRBV6-5; J gene: TRBJ1-3; CDR3 protein: CASSYRTNSGNTIYF; CDR3 DNA: TGTGCCAGCAGTTACAGGACTAACTCTGGAAACACCATATATTTT
clone size: NA; D gene: TRBD1; V gene: TRBV29-1; J gene: TRBJ1-1; CDR3 protein: CSVETLDRGGTEAFF; CDR3 DNA: TGCAGCGTTGAAACTTTAGACAGGGGGGGGACTGAAGCTTTCTTT
clone size: NA; D gene: NA; V gene: TRBV2; J gene: TRBJ2-7; CDR3 protein: CASSGRGTYEQYF; CDR3 DNA: TGTGCCAGCAGTGGTCGAGGGACCTACGAGCAGTACTTC
clone size: NA; D gene: TRBD2; V gene: TRBV30; J gene: TRBJ2-2; CDR3 protein: CAWSPGTRINTGELFF; CDR3 DNA: TGTGCCTGGAGCCCCGGGACTAGAATCAACACCGGGGAGCTGTTTTTT
clone size: NA; D gene: NA; V gene: TRBV5-6; J gene: TRBJ2-3; CDR3 protein: CASSLGRDTQYF; CDR3 DNA: TGTGCCAGCAGCTTGGGGCGGGATACGCAGTATTTT
clone size: few; D gene: NA; V gene: TRBV4-2; J gene: TRBJ2-3; CDR3 protein: CASSHGTSTRTDTQYF; CDR3 DNA: TGTGCCAGCAGCCACGGTACTAGCACCAGAACAGATACGCAGTATTTT
clone size: once; D gene: NA; V gene: TRBV1; J gene: TRBJ1-4; CDR3 protein: CTSSPDRDNEKLFF; CDR3 DNA: TGCACCAGCAGCCCGGACAGAGATAATGAAAAACTGTTTTTT
clone size: NA; D gene: NA; V gene: TRBV19; J gene: TRBJ1-4; CDR3 protein: CASSIDPFGGVHEKLFF; CDR3 DNA: TGTGCCAGTAGTATAGATCCATTTGGAGGGGTACATGAAAAACTGTTTTTT
clone size: NA; D gene: TRBD2; V gene: TRBV2; J gene: TRBJ2-3; CDR3 protein: CASRATSGGGTDTQYF; CDR3 DNA: TGTGCCAGCAGGGCAACTAGCGGGGGGGGCACAGATACGCAGTATTTT
clone size: NA; D gene: TRBD2; V gene: TRBV7-9; J gene: TRBJ2-1; CDR3 protein: CASLPLRGGGYNEQFF; CDR3 DNA: TGTGCCAGCCTGCCGCTCAGGGGCGGGGGGTACAATGAGCAGTTCTTC
clone size: NA; D gene: NA; V gene: TRBV6-5; J gene: TRBJ1-3; CDR3 protein: CASRSDGAAGNTIYF; CDR3 DNA: TGTGCCAGCAGATCCGACGGAGCAGCTGGAAACACCATATATTTT
clone size: once; D gene: TRBD1; V gene: TRBV6-5; J gene: TRBJ1-2; CDR3 protein: CASSYTGAYGGYTF; CDR3 DNA: TGTGCCAGCAGTTACACAGGGGCTTACGGGGGCTACACCTTC
clone size: NA; D gene: TRBD1; V gene: TRBV15; J gene: TRBJ2-7; CDR3 protein: CATSRDRGAVGTGRTEQYF; CDR3 DNA: TGTGCCACCAGCAGAGATCGGGGCGCGGTCGGGACAGGCCGTACAGAGCAGTACTTC
clone size: NA; D gene: TRBD2; V gene: TRBV7-2; J gene: TRBJ2-5; CDR3 protein: CASSPGLAGAPQYF; CDR3 DNA: TGTGCCAGCAGCCCGGGACTAGCGGGTGCGCCCCAGTACTTC
clone size: NA; D gene: TRBD2; V gene: TRBV5-5; J gene: TRBJ2-1; CDR3 protein: CASSLVASGGNEQFF; CDR3 DNA: TGTGCCAGCAGCTTGGTGGCTAGCGGCGGCAATGAGCAGTTCTTC
clone size: once; D gene: NA; V gene: TRBV6-1; J gene: TRBJ1-4; CDR3 protein: CASSEPGRAEKLFF; CDR3 DNA: TGTGCCAGCAGTGAACCCGGGAGGGCTGAAAAACTGTTTTTT
clone size: once; D gene: NA; V gene: TRBV10-3; J gene: TRBJ1-4; CDR3 protein: CAISEQGSNEKLFF; CDR3 DNA: TGTGCCATCAGTGAACAGGGATCTAATGAAAAACTGTTTTTT
clone size: few; D gene: TRBD1; V gene: TRBV4-3; J gene: TRBJ1-3; CDR3 protein: CASSQRLWDRAGNTIYF; CDR3 DNA: TGCGCCAGCAGCCAACGACTCTGGGACAGGGCTGGAAACACCATATATTTT
clone size: NA; D gene: NA; V gene: TRBV4-1; J gene: TRBJ2-3; CDR3 protein: CASSQVFGGHSDTQYF; CDR3 DNA: TGCGCCAGCAGCCAAGTTTTCGGGGGGCATTCAGATACGCAGTATTTT
clone size: NA; D gene: NA; V gene: TRBV7-2; J gene: TRBJ2-1; CDR3 protein: CASSFGGGQEQFF; CDR3 DNA: TGTGCCAGCAGCTTTGGGGGGGGGCAGGAGCAGTTCTTC
clone size: once; D gene: NA; V gene: TRBV30; J gene: TRBJ1-1; CDR3 protein: CAGPSGTPALMNTEAFF; CDR3 DNA: TGTGCCGGCCCGAGTGGGACTCCCGCCCTCATGAACACTGAAGCTTTCTTT
clone size: once; D gene: NA; V gene: TRBV28; J gene: TRBJ2-3; CDR3 protein: CASSFSSRFSTQYF; CDR3 DNA: TGTGCCAGCAGTTTTAGTAGCCGGTTTTCTACGCAGTATTTT
clone size: NA; D gene: NA; V gene: TRBV7-6; J gene: TRBJ1-4; CDR3 protein: CASSLRDTMLEKLFF; CDR3 DNA: TGTGCCAGCAGCCTCCGGGACACGATGCTAGAAAAACTGTTTTTT
clone size: NA; D gene: TRBD1; V gene: TRBV5-4; J gene: TRBJ1-3; CDR3 protein: CASSGGQGLTGNTIYF; CDR3 DNA: TGTGCCAGCAGCGGGGGACAGGGCTTGACGGGAAACACCATATATTTT